Listed below are T cell receptor beta chains from one sample, sequenced in a study of CD8+ T cells in alopecia areata. TCRdb keeps only in-frame clones here, not all; method: immunoSEQ multiplex PCR. The sample records approximately 210,000 clones, 64% being singletons. The specimen comprised CD4+ T cells sorted from blood, sampled at week 4, from a patient treated with tofacitinib. These receptors were obtained from a human donor with alopecia areata. Each CDR3 is given with its conserved first and last residue. A D gene is named only where the DNA matches it firmly. Rows may omit the clone size; those that give it use once, few, many or a size class.

D gene	J gene	V gene	clone size	CDR3 protein	CDR3 DNA
NA	TRBJ2-1	TRBV18	NA	CASSPPAFHEQFF	TGTGCCAGCTCACCACCTGCTTTCCATGAGCAGTTCTTC
TRBD1	TRBJ1-4	TRBV29-1	NA	CSAKQGAGEKLFF	TGCAGCGCCAAACAGGGGGCCGGTGAAAAACTGTTTTTT
TRBD2	TRBJ2-1	TRBV29-1	NA	CSVEDPFGGDLSYNEQFF	TGCAGCGTTGAAGACCCCTTTGGGGGGGACCTTTCCTACAATGAGCAGTTCTTC
NA	TRBJ1-3	TRBV29-1	NA	CSVVAYGTGNTIYF	TGCAGCGTTGTGGCATACGGAACTGGAAACACCATATATTTT
NA	TRBJ2-7	TRBV29-1	NA	CSARTAAYEQYF	TGCAGCGCCAGGACAGCCGCCTACGAGCAGTACTTC
TRBD1	TRBJ2-7	TRBV5-1	NA	CASSLTPGQGTYEQYF	TGCGCCAGCAGCTTGACACCGGGACAGGGGACCTACGAGCAGTACTTC
TRBD1	TRBJ1-5	TRBV18	NA	CASSPRTGEGNQPQHF	TGTGCCAGCTCACCTCGGACAGGGGAGGGCAATCAGCCCCAGCATTTT
NA	TRBJ1-2	TRBV25-1	NA	CASSSASNYGYTF	TGTGCCAGCAGCTCAGCGTCTAACTATGGCTACACCTTC
TRBD1	TRBJ1-4	TRBV7-9	NA	CASSSTGVNEKLFF	TGTGCCAGCAGCTCGACAGGGGTGAATGAAAAACTGTTTTTT
NA	TRBJ1-5	TRBV6-7	NA	CASSLRPGPLDQPQHF	TGTGCCAGCAGTTTACGTCCGGGGCCCTTGGATCAGCCCCAGCATTTT
NA	TRBJ1-1	TRBV2	NA	CASRAVTEAFF	TGTGCCAGCAGGGCGGTCACTGAAGCTTTCTTT
NA	TRBJ1-5	TRBV5-4	NA	CASSLEGDGPQHF	TGTGCCAGCAGCTTGGAGGGGGATGGGCCCCAGCATTTT
TRBD1	TRBJ2-2	TRBV30	NA	CAWSGQVNTGELFF	TGTGCCTGGTCGGGACAGGTGAACACCGGGGAGCTGTTTTTT
TRBD1	TRBJ2-2	TRBV5-5	NA	CASSSGQGVINTGELFF	TGTGCCAGCAGCTCAGGACAGGGGGTAATCAACACCGGGGAGCTGTTTTTT
TRBD1	TRBJ2-1	TRBV7-2	few	CASSSGQGANEQFF	TGTGCCAGCAGCTCGGGACAGGGGGCGAATGAGCAGTTCTTC
TRBD2	TRBJ2-5	TRBV10-2	NA	CASTGGTSGWGRETQYF	TGCGCCAGCACCGGAGGGACTAGCGGGTGGGGGAGAGAGACCCAGTACTTC
NA	TRBJ1-5	TRBV5-1	few	CASSLDSSNQPQHF	TGCGCCAGCAGCCTGGACAGTTCTAATCAGCCCCAGCATTTT
TRBD2	TRBJ2-3	TRBV4-1	few	CASSQDERGADTQYF	TGCGCCAGCAGCCAAGACGAGCGGGGGGCAGATACGCAGTATTTT
NA	TRBJ2-7	TRBV11-3	NA	CASSSVGEQYF	TGTGCCAGCAGCTCCGTGGGGGAGCAGTACTTC
NA	TRBJ1-1	TRBV30	NA	CAWSGAGTEAFF	TGTGCCTGGAGTGGGGCCGGGACTGAAGCTTTCTTT
TRBD2	TRBJ2-1	TRBV2	few	CASSEERGAYNEQFF	TGTGCCAGCAGTGAGGAGCGGGGGGCATACAATGAGCAGTTCTTC
TRBD1	TRBJ2-7	TRBV18	NA	CASSARDSSYEQYF	TGTGCCAGCTCAGCCCGGGACAGCTCCTACGAGCAGTACTTC
NA	TRBJ2-6	TRBV7-9	NA	CASSLGGEGSGANVLTF	TGTGCCAGCAGCTTGGGAGGAGAGGGCTCTGGGGCCAACGTCCTGACTTTC
NA	TRBJ2-3	TRBV7-2	NA	CASSLGLPTDTQYF	TGTGCCAGCAGCTTAGGGCTACCCACAGATACGCAGTATTTT
NA	TRBJ1-2	TRBV5-4	few	CASSLESYGYTF	TGTGCCAGCAGCTTGGAAAGCTATGGCTACACCTTC
TRBD1	TRBJ2-1	TRBV27	NA	CASSRDRQPYNEQFF	TGTGCCAGCAGCCGGGACAGGCAGCCATACAATGAGCAGTTCTTC
TRBD2	TRBJ2-5	TRBV2	NA	CASSLAGFQETQYF	TGTGCCAGCAGCTTAGCGGGGTTCCAAGAGACCCAGTACTTC
NA	TRBJ2-7	TRBV15	once	CATSRDPSYEQYF	TGTGCCACCAGCAGAGACCCATCCTACGAGCAGTACTTC
TRBD1	TRBJ2-6	TRBV9	NA	CASSVYPGQGFGANVLTF	TGTGCCAGCAGCGTATACCCTGGACAGGGGTTCGGGGCCAACGTCCTGACTTTC
NA	TRBJ2-7	TRBV10-3	few	CAISERAAPNYEQYF	TGTGCCATCAGTGAACGGGCGGCGCCTAACTACGAGCAGTACTTC
NA	TRBJ1-1	TRBV11-2	NA	CASSRDGVMNTEAFF	TGTGCCAGCAGCCGCGATGGGGTTATGAACACTGAAGCTTTCTTT
TRBD1	TRBJ2-5	TRBV4-1	few	CASSLRGETQYF	TGCGCCAGCAGCCTCAGGGGGGAGACCCAGTACTTC
NA	TRBJ2-3	TRBV30	NA	CAWSRADTQYF	TGTGCCTGGAGTAGAGCAGATACGCAGTATTTT
NA	TRBJ2-7	TRBV29-1	NA	CSVGDFMSSYEQYF	TGCAGCGTTGGGGACTTTATGAGCTCCTACGAGCAGTACTTC
NA	TRBJ1-2	TRBV25-1	NA	CASSEAGLYGYTF	TGTGCCAGCAGTGAAGCAGGGCTCTATGGCTACACCTTC
NA	TRBJ2-2	TRBV2	NA	CASTNDGNTGELFF	TGTGCCAGCACCAACGACGGGAACACCGGGGAGCTGTTTTTT
NA	TRBJ1-1	TRBV5-1	NA	CASSFGGLGTEAFF	TGCGCCAGCAGCTTCGGCGGGTTGGGCACTGAAGCTTTCTTT
NA	TRBJ1-2	TRBV7-2	NA	CASSLGAAPNYGYTF	TGTGCCAGCAGCCTAGGCGCGGCACCCAACTATGGCTACACCTTC
NA	TRBJ1-5	TRBV29-1	NA	CSVQAGSFGQPQHF	TGCAGCGTCCAGGCGGGCTCTTTCGGGCAGCCCCAGCATTTT
TRBD1	TRBJ1-1	TRBV6-5	NA	CASSRPGQGSEAFF	TGTGCCAGCAGTAGGCCCGGACAGGGGTCTGAAGCTTTCTTT
TRBD2	TRBJ2-5	TRBV9	NA	CASSRAGGQETQYF	TGTGCCAGCAGCAGAGCGGGGGGGCAAGAGACCCAGTACTTC
TRBD1	TRBJ1-1	TRBV14	NA	CASSPLDRLNTEAFF	TGTGCCAGCAGCCCTTTGGACAGGTTGAACACTGAAGCTTTCTTT
NA	TRBJ2-1	TRBV7-9	NA	CASSPPRGAYDEQFF	TGTGCCAGCAGCCCACCCAGGGGCGCCTATGATGAGCAGTTCTTC
NA	TRBJ1-1	TRBV2	few	CASRAQGTTEAFF	TGTGCCAGCAGGGCACAGGGTACCACTGAAGCTTTCTTT
NA	TRBJ2-3	TRBV18	few	CASSPSTPPDTQYF	TGTGCCAGCTCACCATCAACACCGCCAGATACGCAGTATTTT
NA	TRBJ1-2	TRBV29-1	few	CRIQGDYGYTF	TGCAGGATTCAGGGCGACTATGGCTACACCTTC
TRBD1	TRBJ2-2	TRBV4-3	NA	CASSQGDRGNTGELFF	TGCGCCAGCAGCCAAGGGGACAGGGGTAACACCGGGGAGCTGTTTTTT
NA	TRBJ1-1	TRBV7-9	few	CASSLAGGRYTEAFF	TGTGCCAGCAGCTTAGCTGGGGGAAGGTACACTGAAGCTTTCTTT
NA	TRBJ2-1	TRBV30	few	CAWGEYNEQFF	TGTGCCTGGGGGGAGTACAATGAGCAGTTCTTC
TRBD1	TRBJ2-3	TRBV7-9	few	CASSLYRGTDTQYF	TGTGCCAGCAGCCTCTACAGGGGGACGGATACGCAGTATTTT